The 25 T cell receptor beta chains in this list originate from one sample, sequenced in a study of cytomegalovirus exposure and HLA in healthy donors. With 60 Vbeta and 13 Jbeta primers, the PCR was carried out. Profiling relied on immunoSEQ multiplex PCR, and the TCRdb table lists in-frame clones only, not all of them. The sample lists 150,000 to 200,000 clones, more than 75% seen once, with about 1.4% in the top ten. The sample comprised PBMCs. Every receptor here comes from a girl aged 5-17 years in good health and CMV-seropositive.

About this clone: The germline gene is not matched at one end of the junction; a read error may be the cause. The chain couples TRBV6-4 to TRBJ2-1, with D perhaps assigned TRBD1 or TRBD2 (6 bases each). The CDR3 extends over 11 amino acids. Germline V gene lookup returns CDR1 MRHNA and CDR2 SNTAGT. CDR3: CASGEGGRQFF. The CDR3, as DNA: TGTGCCAGCGGTGAGGGGGGACGGCAGTTCTTC.

This sequence joins TRBV2 and TRBJ1-5; D gene uncertain. Trimming left V 6 bases short and J 4 bases short, with 10 bases between. Germline CDR1 SNHLY, CDR2 FYNNEI. The length of the CDR3 is 13 residues. The CDR3 spells CASSKDGNQPQHF. The CDR3 nucleotides read TGTGCCAGCAGCAAAGACGGGAATCAGCCCCAGCATTTT.

The V gene is TRBV29-1, the J gene TRBJ2-7; no reliable D call. The V end was cut by 5 bases, the J end by 2 bases, with 10 bases between. The CDR3 has 12 amino acids. Germline V gene sequence: CDR1 SQVTM, CDR2 ANQGSEA. The DNA for the CDR3 is TGCAGCGTTTCCGGCAGGCCCTACGAGCAGTACTTC. Protein sequence: CSVSGRPYEQYF.

The J gene is TRBJ2-2, the V gene TRBV10-3, with TRBD2 matching over 8 bases. The ends lost 5 bases at V and 3 bases at J; junction bases unmatched: 8. The V gene's germline CDR1 is ENHRY and CDR2 SYGVKD. The CDR3 runs 16 residues. The CDR3 DNA reads as TGTGCCATCAGTCCTTCGGGAGGGATGGACACCGGGGAGCTGTTTTTT. This codes for CAISPSGGMDTGELFF.

Note on this clone: Distinct nucleotide sequences in the sample also encode this CDR3. V usage is TRBV19 and J usage is TRBJ1-1; TRBD1 matches at 8 bases. CDR3 length equals 14 residues. Germline lookup yields CDR1 LNHDA and CDR2 SQIVND (reference sequence). V lost 3 bases to trimming and J lost 1 base; unmatched junction nucleotides: 1. The CDR3 DNA follows: TGTGCCAGTAGTATCGGACAGGGGAACACTGAAGCTTTCTTT. This codes for CASSIGQGNTEAFF.

The chain combines TRBV14 with TRBJ2-7; D unclear. CDR3 length equals 12 residues. The germline V gene encodes CDR1 SGHDN and CDR2 FVKESK. The V end lost 0 bases, the J end lost 10 bases, and 10 bases lay between the germline ends. The CDR3 coding sequence is TGTGCCAGCAGCCAAGATCTAACTACCCAGTACTTC. Encoded protein: CASSQDLTTQYF. The variable domain in full, completed from reference TRBV14 and TRBJ2-7, reads EAGVTQFPSHSVIEKGQTVTLRCDPISGHDNLYWYRRVMGKEIKFLLHFVKESKQDESGMPNNRFLAERTGGTYSTLKVQPAELEDSGVYFCASSQDLTTQYFGPGTRLTVT.

The chain combines TRBV6-5 with TRBJ2-7; 9 nucleotides line up with TRBD1. Germline trimming cut 5 bases from V and 5 bases from J; bases unmatched to any gene: 7. Per germline, CDR1 MNHEY and CDR2 SVGAGI. CDR3 size: 14 residues. The CDR3 DNA reads as TGTGCCAGCAGTACCAGACAGGGGGGGAACGAGCAGTACTTC. As protein: CASSTRQGGNEQYF.

V gene TRBV7-9 combines with J gene TRBJ2-1; 12 bases are shared with TRBD2. The CDR3 has 14 residues. Germline assignment: CDR1 SEHNR and CDR2 FQNEAQ (reference sequence). J was trimmed by 9 bases and V by 3 bases; bases with no gene match: 3. CDR3 bases: TGTGCCAGCAGCTTCCCGGGACTAGCGGGTGAGCAGTTCTTC. Protein product: CASSFPGLAGEQFF. The entire variable domain, with the rest obtained from reference TRBV7-9 and TRBJ2-1, is as follows: DTGVSQNPRHKITKRGQNVTFRCDPISEHNRLYWYRQTLGQGPEFLTYFQNEAQLEKSRLLSDRFSAERPKGSFSTLEIQRTEQGDSAMYLCASSFPGLAGEQFFGPGTRLTVL.

This chain links TRBV9 with TRBJ1-1, with TRBD1 as a possible D gene (5 bases). Germline V gives CDR1 SGDLS, CDR2 YYNGEE. There are 14 residues in the CDR3. V lost 5 bases to trimming and J lost 3 bases, with 14 bases between them. In nucleotides, the CDR3 is TGTGCCAGCAGGAGGTTTGGGGGGGACACTGAAGCTTTCTTT. As protein: CASRRFGGDTEAFF.

The V gene is TRBV30, the J gene TRBJ2-7, with D maybe TRBD1 (5 bases). V lost 2 bases, J lost 4 bases, and 18 bases lay in between. Germline V CDR1 and CDR2: GTSNPN, SVGIG (reference sequence). This CDR3 spans 15 amino acids. This CDR3 is CAWSPLRAGKYEQYF. In nucleotides, the CDR3 is TGTGCCTGGAGTCCACTTCGCGCAGGGAAGTACGAGCAGTACTTC. The whole variable domain, remainder taken from reference TRBV30 and TRBJ2-7, is SQTIHQWPATLVQPVGSPLSLECTVEGTSNPNLYWYRQAAGRGLQLLFYSVGIGQISSEVPQNLSASRPQDRQFILSSKKLLLSDSGFYLCAWSPLRAGKYEQYFGPGTRLTVT.

The V gene is TRBV9, the J gene TRBJ1-4; 8 bases map to TRBD1. After removal of 0 bases from V and 11 bases from J, the junction contained 6 bases not matched to a gene. Germline assignment: CDR1 SGDLS and CDR2 YYNGEE. CDR3 length equals 14 residues. The CDR3 is CASSVGGTGGKLFF. CDR3 DNA sequence: TGTGCCAGCAGCGTAGGAGGGACAGGAGGGAAACTGTTTTTT.

This rearrangement joins TRBV19 to TRBJ1-1; a weak D match, TRBD1 (6 bases). Germline CDR1 LNHDA, CDR2 SQIVND (reference sequence). CDR3 length: 14 amino acids. V shed 7 bases and J shed 4 bases, with 16 bases lying between them. CDR3 sequence (DNA): TGTGCCAGTATCGGGGGGCGTATGGTCACTGAAGCTTTCTTT. Its protein product is CASIGGRMVTEAFF. The full variable domain, completed using reference TRBV19 and TRBJ1-1, is DGGITQSPKYLFRKEGQNVTLSCEQNLNHDAMYWYRQDPGQGLRLIYYSQIVNDFQKGDIAEGYSVSREKKESFPLTVTSAQKNPTAFYLCASIGGRMVTEAFFGQGTRLTVV.

The chain carries TRBV28 and TRBJ1-3, with 12 nucleotides matching TRBD1. This CDR3 has 18 residues. The trim removed 5 bases at V and 2 bases at J, leaving 10 bases unmatched. Germline lookup yields CDR1 MDHEN and CDR2 SYDVKM. DNA of the CDR3: TGTGCCAGCAGTCTTATGGGACAGGGGGCCCGGGCTGGAAACACCATATATTTT. It specifies CASSLMGQGARAGNTIYF. Filled out from reference TRBV28 and TRBJ1-3, the complete variable domain reads DVKVTQSSRYLVKRTGEKVFLECVQDMDHENMFWYRQDPGLGLRLIYFSYDVKMKEKGDIPEGYSVSREKKERFSLILESASTNQTSMYLCASSLMGQGARAGNTIYFGEGSWLTVV.

The chain uses TRBV25-1 and TRBJ1-2; D is uncertain. Deletions cut 2 bases from V and 3 bases from J, with 19 bases between. The CDR3 spans 17 residues. CDR1 is MGHDK, CDR2 SYGVNS, per germline. The CDR3 sequence is CASSEGGWLSGDYGYTF. In DNA form, the CDR3 reads TGTGCCAGCAGTGAAGGCGGGTGGCTCTCGGGTGACTATGGCTACACCTTC.

In its sample, this clone was seen once. The CDR3 nucleotides are TGTGCCAGCAGTTTAGGCAGGCCCTTCTCCTACGAGCAGTACTTC. Residues: CASSLGRPFSYEQYF. This rearrangement joins TRBV27 to TRBJ2-7; D gene ambiguous. Germline V lookup: CDR1 MNHEY, CDR2 SMNVEV (reference sequence). The CDR3 is 15 residues long. Trimming took 2 bases from V and 0 from J, leaving 11 bases between them.

This clone was detected only once. This chain links TRBV18 with TRBJ1-2; D may be TRBD1 (6 bases). V lost 3 bases, J lost 5 bases, and 13 bases lay in between. From germline, CDR1 is KGHSH and CDR2 LQKENI. The CDR3 spans 14 residues. The CDR3 DNA follows: TGTGCCAGCTCACCGGGGGCCAGGGGTTATGGCTACACCTTC. Translation gives CASSPGARGYGYTF.

V gene TRBV28 combines with J gene TRBJ1-5; D gene uncertain. The CDR3 is 14 residues long. V was clipped by 6 bases and J by 5 bases, with 14 bases between them. Per the germline V gene, CDR1 is MDHEN and CDR2 is SYDVKM. The CDR3 protein is CASSLRLSDQPQHF. Here the CDR3 DNA reads TGTGCCAGCAGCCTAAGATTAAGTGATCAGCCCCAGCATTTT.

As DNA, the CDR3 is TGTGCCAGCTCACCAGGACTAGCGGGGAGCTCTGGGGCCAACGTCCTGACTTTC. It encodes CASSPGLAGSSGANVLTF. The chain carries TRBV18 and TRBJ2-6, with 12 positions matching TRBD2. Germline V gene data show CDR1 as KGHSH and CDR2 as LQKENI. Trimming at V came to 2 bases and at J to 0 bases, leaving 2 bases not matched to a gene. CDR3 length: 18 residues.

The V gene is TRBV9, the J gene TRBJ2-5, with D possibly being TRBD2 (6 bases). Germline V lookup: CDR1 SGDLS, CDR2 YYNGEE. There are 15 residues in the CDR3. The ends were cut back, 3 bases at V and 5 bases at J, with 17 bases in the middle. The CDR3 DNA reads TGTGCCAGCAGCGCGGATAGCGGACCGGAGGAGACCCAGTACTTC. Encoded protein: CASSADSGPEETQYF.

This chain joins TRBV27 and TRBJ2-5; D gene unclear. The tail of the sequence fits TRBJ2-7 better, so the J call may be wrong. Germline V gives CDR1 MNHEY, CDR2 SMNVEV (reference sequence). CDR3 length equals 14 residues. The CDR3 loop reads CASSFFASSYEQYF. The CDR3 DNA reads TGTGCCAGCAGTTTTTTTGCGTCATCCTACGAGCAGTACTTC.

V gene TRBV30 combines with J gene TRBJ2-1; 7 bases line up with TRBD1. Losses at the gene ends were 2 bases for V and 4 bases for J; bases not matched to a gene: 5. Per germline, CDR1 GTSNPN and CDR2 SVGIG (reference sequence). The CDR3 has 14 residues. In nucleotides, the CDR3 is TGTGCCTGGAGTAACGGACAGGAGTACAATGAGCAGTTCTTC. Amino acid sequence: CAWSNGQEYNEQFF. Using reference TRBV30 and TRBJ2-1 for the parts outside the CDR3, the full variable domain is SQTIHQWPATLVQPVGSPLSLECTVEGTSNPNLYWYRQAAGRGLQLLFYSVGIGQISSEVPQNLSASRPQDRQFILSSKKLLLSDSGFYLCAWSNGQEYNEQFFGPGTRLTVL.

The J gene is TRBJ2-2, the V gene TRBV27; D not resolved. The CDR3 is 15 residues long. In germline, CDR1 is MNHEY, CDR2 SMNVEV (reference sequence). Trimming left V 3 bases short and J 2 bases short, with 10 bases between. The CDR3 spells CASSFRQSNTGELFF. CDR3 DNA: TGTGCCAGCAGTTTTCGACAAAGTAACACCGGGGAGCTGTTTTTT.

The chain couples TRBV2 to TRBJ1-3; 7 bases align to TRBD1. Germline V gives CDR1 SNHLY, CDR2 FYNNEI. The ends lost 2 bases at V and 5 bases at J; junction bases unmatched: 3. The CDR3 runs 14 residues. In nucleotides, the CDR3 is TGTGCCAGCAGTGAACCACAGGGGAGAAACACCATATATTTT. This translates into CASSEPQGRNTIYF.

The chain employs TRBV5-6 and TRBJ1-5; D gene uncertain. Germline-derived CDR1 and CDR2 are SGHDT and YYEEEE. This CDR3 has 16 amino acids. V was shortened by 1 base and J by 3 bases, with 14 bases between the two germline ends. This CDR3 reads CASSLYDRGINQPQHF. Here the CDR3 DNA reads TGTGCCAGCAGCTTGTACGATCGGGGTATCAATCAGCCCCAGCATTTT.

The chain has TRBV7-9 and TRBJ2-3; possible D gene TRBD2, 6 bases. This CDR3 contains 14 residues. Germline V gene lookup returns CDR1 SEHNR and CDR2 FQNEAQ (reference sequence). V was pared by 3 bases and J by 2 bases, with 9 bases between. The CDR3 here is CASSLEGSTDTQYF. The CDR3 DNA follows: TGTGCCAGCAGCTTGGAGGGGTCCACAGATACGCAGTATTTT. The whole variable domain, filled in from reference TRBV7-9 and TRBJ2-3, reads DTGVSQNPRHKITKRGQNVTFRCDPISEHNRLYWYRQTLGQGPEFLTYFQNEAQLEKSRLLSDRFSAERPKGSFSTLEIQRTEQGDSAMYLCASSLEGSTDTQYFGPGTRLTVL.